This TCR beta chain was sequenced during a study of CD8 T cells in Susac syndrome. 0.5 to 1 ug RNA was reverse transcribed with random hexamers. A multiplex approach, immunoSEQ multiplex PCR, amplified TCR beta CDR3 across 54 Vbeta and 13 Jbeta. One entry per CDR3 protein results from TCRdb running MiXCR on the immunoSEQ multiplex PCR reads. The profile shows hundreds of thousands of distinct CDR3 sequences, 95% of them singletons. The germline V gene encodes CDR1 KGHSH and CDR2 LQKENI. The CDR3 covers 18 residues. V was shortened by 5 bases and J by 4 bases, with 26 bases between the two germline ends. From blood CD8+ and CD4+ T cells, the TCR beta chain was sequenced. The multiple sclerosis controls consisted of treatment-naive patients with relapsing-remitting disease, either stable or active. TEMRA cells were enriched by FACS, while CD8+ and CD4+ T cells were obtained through a negative isolation that was performed magnetically.

This TCR derives from a human donor with multiple sclerosis. The rearrangement joins TRBV18 to TRBJ1-2; a possible D gene is TRBD1 (5 bases). The specimen was CD4+ T cells from PBMCs. Here the CDR3 reads CASSFKVPGTEPFYGYTF. CDR3 DNA: TGTGCCAGCTCATTCAAAGTCCCGGGGACGGAACCCTTCTATGGCTACACCTTC.